What follows are 18 T cell receptor beta chains derived from one specimen sequenced in a study of blood T cell repertoires in COVID-19. Profiled with immunoSEQ multiplex PCR; TCRdb holds only in-frame clones, not every one. This repertoire shows about 200,000 clones, 85% to 95% found once; its top ten account for about 0.76%. Sample: peripheral blood. Receptor source: a man aged 30 to 45 with COVID-19, enrolled during active disease.

This rearrangement joins TRBV9 to TRBJ2-7; 10 bases match TRBD1. The trim removed 0 bases at V and 6 bases at J, leaving 3 bases unmatched. This CDR3 region has 14 residues. CDR1 is SGDLS and CDR2 is YYNGEE in the germline V gene. The CDR3 nucleotides are TGTGCCAGCAGCGTAGGTGACAGGGGGCTCGAGCAGTACTTC. Translating it yields CASSVGDRGLEQYF.

The chain uses TRBV5-6 and TRBJ1-4; D possibly corresponds to TRBD1 (6 bases). Germline-derived CDR1 and CDR2 are SGHDT and YYEEEE. Trimming left V 4 bases short and J 7 bases short, with 17 bases between. The CDR3 sequence is 15 residues long. The CDR3 is CASSPGGGRSEKLFF. CDR3 DNA: TGTGCCAGCAGCCCGGGAGGGGGTCGCAGTGAAAAACTGTTTTTT.

V is TRBV5-1 and J is TRBJ1-2; no definite D call. Per germline, CDR1 SGHRS and CDR2 YFSETQ. Trimming left V 0 bases short and J 6 bases short, with 12 bases between. The CDR3 spans 14 residues. In DNA, the CDR3 is TGCGCCAGCAGCTTGGCGCTGACGGAGAATGGCTACACCTTC. Its translation: CASSLALTENGYTF.

The chain carries TRBV11-2 and TRBJ2-7; possibly TRBD2 for D (6 bases). The germline V gene has CDR1 SGHAT and CDR2 FQNNGV. CDR3 length: 14 amino acids. The V end lost 0 bases, the J end lost 0 bases, and 6 bases lay between the germline ends. The CDR3 bases are TGTGCCAGCAGCTTAGAGGGGGGCTCCTACGAGCAGTACTTC. Translating gives CASSLEGGSYEQYF.

The chain has TRBV10-2 and TRBJ1-1, with 10 positions matching TRBD1. CDR3 length: 16 residues. V lost 4 bases, J lost 3 bases, and 8 bases stayed unmatched. From germline, CDR1 is WSHSY and CDR2 SAAADI. The CDR3 DNA sequence: TGCGCCAGCAGTGGGGGGAGGGGGACAGGGGACACTGAAGCTTTCTTT. This gives the protein CASSGGRGTGDTEAFF.

The CDR3 spells CASSGHRDRGAQETQYF. The CDR3, as DNA: TGCGCCAGCAGCGGACACCGGGACAGGGGAGCGCAAGAGACCCAGTACTTC. The chain joins TRBV5-1 to TRBJ2-5; TRBD1 agrees at 10 bases. Unmatched junction bases numbered 11, after V lost 4 bases and J lost 2 bases. Germline values: CDR1 SGHRS, CDR2 YFSETQ. The CDR3 has 17 amino acids.

The chain uses TRBV27 and TRBJ2-7; possibly TRBD2 for D (6 bases). Germline V CDR1 and CDR2: MNHEY, SMNVEV (reference sequence). The V and J ends lost 5 bases and 6 bases respectively, with 17 bases between them. The CDR3 runs 14 residues. The CDR3 sequence: CASSQLGSGGEQYF. The CDR3 DNA is TGTGCCAGCAGTCAACTAGGTTCCGGGGGCGAGCAGTACTTC.

The V and J genes are TRBV29-1 and TRBJ1-3; D is unclear. Germline CDR1 and CDR2: SQVTM and ANQGSEA. With 3 bases removed from V and 0 bases from J, the gap between germline ends came to 9 bases. The CDR3 has 14 amino acids. The CDR3 nucleotides are TGCAGCGTTGAGCTGGCCAGCTCTGGAAACACCATATATTTT. Protein sequence: CSVELASSGNTIYF.

The sample holds one count of this clone. J is TRBJ1-1 and V is TRBV19; no definite D call. From germline, CDR1 is LNHDA and CDR2 SQIVND (reference sequence). Trimming took 5 bases from V and 2 from J, leaving 9 bases between them. CDR3 size: 13 residues. Written as DNA, the CDR3 is TGTGCCAGTAGTGTTGTAGTAAACACTGAAGCTTTCTTT. Its protein product is CASSVVVNTEAFF.

J is TRBJ1-2 and V is TRBV11-1; D is possibly TRBD1 (6 bases). Per the germline V gene, CDR1 is SGHAT and CDR2 is FQDESV (reference sequence). V dropped 5 bases and J dropped 6 bases, with 10 bases sitting between them. The length of the CDR3 is 12 residues. The CDR3 loop reads CASSPSGDGYTF. In DNA, the CDR3 is TGTGCCAGCAGCCCTTCAGGGGATGGCTACACCTTC.

The rearrangement joins TRBV5-5 to TRBJ1-1, with D possibly matching TRBD1 (6 bases). Germline V lookup: CDR1 SGHKS, CDR2 YYEKEE (reference sequence). V was clipped by 2 bases and J by 4 bases, with 9 bases between them. This CDR3 comprises 13 residues. CDR3 DNA: TGTGCCAGCAGCTTCAGGGGTACCACTGAAGCTTTCTTT. Translated: CASSFRGTTEAFF.

The chain uses TRBV30 and TRBJ1-1; the match to TRBD1 covers 9 bases. Germline CDR1 reads GTSNPN; CDR2 reads SVGIG (reference sequence). J was trimmed by 4 bases and V by 6 bases; bases with no gene match: 3. The CDR3 length is 12 residues. The CDR3 nucleotides read TGTGCCTGTACGACAGGGGGCACTGAAGCTTTCTTT. It translates to CACTTGGTEAFF.

The chain links TRBV15 to TRBJ2-1, with 8 bases fitting TRBD2. J lost 1 base, V lost 1 base, and 3 bases had no gene match. This CDR3 region has 16 residues. CDR1 is LNHNV and CDR2 is YYDKDF in the germline V gene (reference sequence). In nucleotides, the CDR3 is TGTGCCACCAGCAGAGGTAGCGGGGTTTCCTACAATGAGCAGTTCTTC. It encodes CATSRGSGVSYNEQFF.

The sample holds one count of this clone. This rearrangement joins TRBV6-5 to TRBJ2-1; 9 nucleotides line up with TRBD2. The J segment lost 6 bases and the V segment lost 8 bases, leaving 11 bases of the junction unmatched. The CDR3 loop spans 15 amino acids. Germline CDR1 MNHEY, CDR2 SVGAGI. CDR3 amino acids: CASEEFAGGLNEQFF. The CDR3 nucleotides are TGTGCCAGCGAGGAGTTTGCGGGGGGGCTCAATGAGCAGTTCTTC.

This chain joins TRBV7-6 and TRBJ2-1, with D maybe TRBD1 (6 bases). Per the germline V gene, CDR1 is SGHVS and CDR2 is FNYEAQ. The CDR3 contains 17 residues. Trimming shortened V by 3 bases and J by 4 bases, and 19 bases separated the two germline ends. CDR3 DNA sequence: TGTGCCAGCAGCTTCGAGGGGACAAGTACACCTTACAATGAGCAGTTCTTC. This gives the protein CASSFEGTSTPYNEQFF.

A single count supports this clone. This chain joins TRBV3-1 (or the pseudogene TRBV3-2) and TRBJ2-3; D unresolved. V shed 6 bases and J shed 0 bases, with 16 bases lying between them. CDR3 length: 16 residues. The V gene's germline CDR1 is LGHDT and CDR2 YNNKEL (reference sequence). The CDR3 region is CASRARPTSSTDTQYF. The DNA of the CDR3 is TGTGCCAGCAGGGCCCGTCCCACGTCTAGCACAGATACGCAGTATTTT.

The CDR3 loop is CASQGVETQYF. The CDR3 DNA reads as TGCGCCAGCCAGGGTGTGGAGACCCAGTACTTC. The J gene is TRBJ2-5, the V gene TRBV10-1, with D possibly TRBD1 on 5 matching bases. Germline-derived CDR1 and CDR2 are WNHNN and SYGVQD (reference sequence). With 8 bases removed from V and 5 bases from J, the gap between germline ends came to 9 bases. The CDR3 loop spans 11 amino acids.

Details on this clone: This sample also contains other DNA sequences that code for the same CDR3. CDR3 sequence: CASSLGTGDNEQFF. The CDR3 nucleotides are TGCGCCAGCAGCCTCGGGACAGGGGACAATGAGCAGTTCTTC. The chain employs TRBV5-1 and TRBJ2-1; 10 nucleotides align to TRBD1. Germline-derived CDR1 and CDR2 are SGHRS and YFSETQ. The CDR3 is 14 amino acids. V trimming: 4 bases; J trimming: 5 bases; junction bases outside the gene matches: 3.